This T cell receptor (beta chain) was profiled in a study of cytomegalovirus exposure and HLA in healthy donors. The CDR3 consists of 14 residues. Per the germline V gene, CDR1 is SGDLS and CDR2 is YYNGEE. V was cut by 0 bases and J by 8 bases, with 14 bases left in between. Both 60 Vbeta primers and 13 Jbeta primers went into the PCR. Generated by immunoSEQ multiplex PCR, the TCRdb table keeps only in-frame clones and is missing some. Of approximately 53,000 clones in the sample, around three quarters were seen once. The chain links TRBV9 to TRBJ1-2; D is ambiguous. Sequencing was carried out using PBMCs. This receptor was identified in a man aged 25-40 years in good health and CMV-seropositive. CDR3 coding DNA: TGTGCCAGCAGCGTAGATGGATTCGCGGGAGGCTACACCTTC. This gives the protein CASSVDGFAGGYTF.